The 28 T cell receptor beta chains below were found in one sample sequenced in a study of early T cells in non-severe SARS-CoV-2 infection. TCRdb recomputed calls from the 5' RACE reads with MiXCR, one row per CDR3 protein. The data show 57,000 or so distinct CDR3 sequences, with around 5.6% seen just once and 6% to 7% held by the top ten. Input material: whole blood. All receptors come from an adult who was a healthcare worker with PCR-confirmed SARS-CoV-2 infection or an uninfected control (not recorded which).

The chain has TRBV7-2 and TRBJ2-2; TRBD1 matches 8 bases. Germline V gene data show CDR1 as SGHTA and CDR2 as FQGNSA. The CDR3 is 14 residues long. With 6 bases clipped from V and 7 bases from J, the junction kept 7 bases outside the gene matches. The CDR3 bases are TGTGCCAGCAGACCGGACAGGGTGATCGGGGAGCTGTTTTTT. Translating gives CASRPDRVIGELFF.

This clonotype was seen more than once but under ten times. The rearrangement uses TRBV14 and TRBJ2-5, with 11 positions matching TRBD1. J lost 5 bases, V lost 0 bases, and 8 bases had no gene match. From germline, CDR1 is SGHDN and CDR2 FVKESK. The length of the CDR3 is 17 residues. The CDR3 DNA is TGTGCCAGCAGCCAAGACATTGGGACAGGGGGTGAGGAGACCCAGTACTTC. As protein: CASSQDIGTGGEETQYF.

This clonotype was seen a handful of times. The chain combines TRBV12-3 or TRBV12-4 with TRBJ1-1; TRBD1 matches 9 bases. CDR3 length: 14 residues. Trimming at V came to 5 bases and at J to 3 bases, leaving 4 bases not matched to a gene. CDR3 sequence: CASSRDREDTEAFF. The DNA of the CDR3 is TGTGCCAGCAGTAGGGACAGGGAGGACACTGAAGCTTTCTTT.

This clonotype was counted many times. This sequence joins TRBV30 and TRBJ1-5; D gene unclear. The CDR3 is 15 amino acids. Per the germline V gene, CDR1 is GTSNPN and CDR2 is SVGIG (reference sequence). V lost 0 bases, J lost 3 bases, and 12 bases lay in between. CDR3 sequence: CAWSVLPGLNQPQHF. The DNA of the CDR3 is TGTGCCTGGAGTGTACTCCCAGGCCTCAATCAGCCCCAGCATTTT.

The chain is built from TRBV15 and TRBJ2-3; D not certain. Trimming left V 1 base short and J 0 bases short, with 5 bases between. CDR1 LNHNV and CDR2 YYDKDF come from the germline V gene (reference sequence). The CDR3 runs 14 residues. The CDR3 reads CATSRGLSTDTQYF. The CDR3 DNA follows: TGTGCCACCAGCAGAGGCCTCAGCACAGATACGCAGTATTTT.

CDR3 loop: CASSLASQRSYQETQYF. CDR3 bases: TGTGCCAGCAGCTTGGCCAGTCAGCGTTCGTACCAAGAGACCCAGTACTTC. This rearrangement joins TRBV5-4 to TRBJ2-5; D call uncertain. This CDR3 contains 17 residues. Trimming stripped 0 bases from V and 0 bases from J, with 15 bases between. Germline assignment: CDR1 SGHNT and CDR2 YYREEE (reference sequence).

In this sample, this clonotype turned up many times. The chain joins TRBV18 to TRBJ2-7; D is ambiguous. CDR3 size: 14 residues. Per the germline V gene, CDR1 is KGHSH and CDR2 is LQKENI. Trimming took 0 bases from V and 7 from J, leaving 13 bases between them. The chain's CDR3 is CASSPPVPVGEQYF. The CDR3 DNA sequence: TGTGCCAGCTCACCACCCGTCCCCGTGGGAGAGCAGTACTTC.

This clonotype was seen repeatedly, ten times or more. The V and J genes are TRBV4-1 and TRBJ1-2; 9 bases agree with TRBD1. The J segment lost 4 bases and the V segment lost 4 bases, leaving 4 bases of the junction unmatched. This CDR3 has 14 residues. The germline V gene has CDR1 MGHRA and CDR2 YSYEKL. The CDR3 DNA is TGCGCCAGCAGCCCCGGGACAGGGCTCTATGGCTACACCTTC. It is translated as CASSPGTGLYGYTF.

This clonotype was recorded at least ten times. The chain links TRBV12-3 or TRBV12-4 to TRBJ2-7; tentatively, D is TRBD2 (6 bases). The CDR3 loop spans 14 amino acids. V gave up 5 bases and J gave up 4 bases, with 15 bases separating them. Here the CDR3 reads CASSETSLRYEQYF. The DNA for the CDR3 is TGTGCCAGCAGTGAGACTAGTCTTAGGTACGAGCAGTACTTC.

This clonotype has a handful of counts. V is TRBV4-3 and J is TRBJ2-5, with a tentative D call TRBD2 (7 bases). CDR1 is LGHNA and CDR2 is YSLEER in the germline V gene. This CDR3 spans 17 amino acids. V gave up 0 bases and J gave up 1 base, with 15 bases separating them. This CDR3 reads CASSQEFRGAFQETQYF. In DNA form, the CDR3 reads TGCGCCAGCAGCCAAGAATTCCGGGGGGCATTCCAAGAGACCCAGTACTTC.

The chain uses TRBV19 and TRBJ2-3; D not certain. Per the germline V gene, CDR1 is LNHDA and CDR2 is SQIVND (reference sequence). Trimming removed 0 bases at V and 2 bases at J, with 3 bases between. The CDR3 is 13 amino acids. CDR3 loop: CASSIDPTDTQYF. The CDR3 nucleotides read TGTGCCAGTAGTATAGATCCCACAGATACGCAGTATTTT.

This clonotype was counted many times. This chain connects TRBV3-1 to TRBJ2-1, with 10 positions matching TRBD2. Germline assignment: CDR1 LGHDT and CDR2 YNNKEL (reference sequence). This CDR3 contains 15 residues. V lost 4 bases to trimming and J lost 5 bases; unmatched junction nucleotides: 5. The CDR3, as DNA: TGTGCCAGCAGCCCTCATACTAGCGGGAACAATGAGCAGTTCTTC. Its translation: CASSPHTSGNNEQFF.

This clonotype was seen ten or more times. This chain connects TRBV27 to TRBJ2-1; 9 bases agree with TRBD1. CDR1 and CDR2 from the germline V gene are MNHEY and SMNVEV (reference sequence). The CDR3 runs to 15 residues. Trimming took 2 bases from V and 8 from J; bases not matched to a gene: 7. The CDR3 is CASSLVQGAHHEQFF. The CDR3 DNA is TGTGCCAGCAGTTTAGTACAGGGGGCTCATCATGAGCAGTTCTTC.

The CDR3 DNA is TGTGCCAGCAGTGAAATCGGCCCCCTGCGAGGCTACACCTTC. This translates into CASSEIGPLRGYTF. This chain links TRBV6-1 with TRBJ1-2; no firm D call. CDR1 and CDR2 (germline): MNHNS, SASEGT. V was pared by 2 bases and J by 8 bases, with 15 bases between. There are 14 residues in the CDR3.

V usage is TRBV11-2 and J usage is TRBJ1-1; the D gene is possibly TRBD1 (5 bases). V was pared by 2 bases and J by 5 bases, with 12 bases between. The CDR3 contains 14 residues. Germline V CDR1 and CDR2: SGHAT, FQNNGV. As DNA, the CDR3 is TGTGCCAGCAGCTTAAGGTACGGGGGAACTGAAGCTTTCTTT. It translates to CASSLRYGGTEAFF.

This clonotype was found many times. The V gene is TRBV12-3 or TRBV12-4, the J gene TRBJ2-2; D unclear. V lost 0 bases and J lost 5, with 13 bases in between. The CDR3 length is 16 residues. CDR3 coding DNA: TGTGCCAGCAGTTTAGCAACTATTTTTGGAACCGGGGAGCTGTTTTTT. Protein: CASSLATIFGTGELFF.

This clonotype occurred many times. The V and J genes are TRBV2 and TRBJ1-1; TRBD1 matches 8 bases. CDR1 is SNHLY and CDR2 is FYNNEI in the germline V gene. With V trimmed by 11 bases and J by 6 bases, 14 bases remained unmatched. This CDR3 has 14 residues. The CDR3 spells CARLKDRASPEAFF. The CDR3 nucleotides read TGTGCCCGCCTTAAGGACAGGGCTTCCCCTGAAGCTTTCTTT.

In its sample, this clonotype was seen many times. The rearrangement joins TRBV3-1 to TRBJ2-2; tentatively, D is TRBD2 (5 bases). Germline V CDR1 and CDR2: LGHDT, YNNKEL (reference sequence). V was pared by 2 bases and J by 4 bases, with 20 bases between. This CDR3 is built from 18 residues. The CDR3 DNA reads as TGTGCCAGCAGCCAACACGTAAGAGGCGGGCCTCTCACCGGGGAGCTGTTTTTT. It encodes CASSQHVRGGPLTGELFF.

The chain is built from TRBV4-1 and TRBJ2-1, with D tentatively TRBD1 (5 bases). Between the trimmed V and J ends, which lost 0 bases and 2 bases, there was a span of 11 bases. The CDR3 loop spans 16 amino acids. The germline V gene encodes CDR1 MGHRA and CDR2 YSYEKL. The CDR3 loop reads CASSQDPTGTYNEQFF. The CDR3 DNA is TGCGCCAGCAGCCAAGATCCCACAGGTACCTACAATGAGCAGTTCTTC.

This clonotype was detected only a few times. The chain carries TRBV20-1 and TRBJ2-2; perhaps TRBD1 as D (7 bases). Germline V CDR1 and CDR2: DFQATT, SNEGSKA (reference sequence). CDR3 length: 15 residues. V shed 6 bases and J shed 4 bases, with 18 bases lying between them. Here the CDR3 reads CSAPRRGPSTGELFF. In nucleotides, the CDR3 is TGCAGTGCCCCACGGAGGGGGCCAAGCACCGGGGAGCTGTTTTTT.

The table lists this clonotype with many counts. The chain is built from TRBV2 and TRBJ2-1; 13 nucleotides agree with TRBD2. Germline CDR1 SNHLY, CDR2 FYNNEI. J was trimmed by 9 bases and V by 3 bases; bases with no gene match: 5. CDR3 length: 15 amino acids. CDR3 sequence (DNA): TGTGCCAGCAGTGAGACTAGCGGGAGGATAACTGAGCAGTTCTTC. This sequence encodes CASSETSGRITEQFF. Together with reference TRBV2 and TRBJ2-1, the CDR3 gives the full variable domain: EPEVTQTPSHQVTQMGQEVILRCVPISNHLYFYWYRQILGQKVEFLVSFYNNEISEKSEIFDDQFSVERPDGSNFTLKIRSTKLEDSAMYFCASSETSGRITEQFFGPGTRLTVL.

This clonotype was seen many times. This rearrangement joins TRBV4-3 to TRBJ2-1; D uncertain. The germline V and J ends were trimmed by 0 bases and 12 bases, with 21 bases remaining between them. The germline V gene has CDR1 LGHNA and CDR2 YSLEER. The CDR3 is 16 residues long. As DNA, the CDR3 is TGCGCCAGCAGCCAAGATCTCTCGGGCCTCCATAGAGGGCAGTTCTTC. Translated, it gives CASSQDLSGLHRGQFF.

As concerns this clonotype: An end of the junction does not agree with germline; a read error may underlie this. This chain connects TRBV12-5 to TRBJ1-2; no reliable D call. The CDR3 sequence is 15 residues long. Germline assignment: CDR1 LGHNT and CDR2 FRNRAP. CDR3 nucleotides: TGTGCTGGTGGTCCACCGACAATTCCCGGATTTGGCTACACCTTC. The encoded protein is CAGGPPTIPGFGYTF.

By sample share, this clonotype is medium-sized (0.01 to 0.1%). The genes are TRBV7-9 and TRBJ1-1; unclear D gene. Trimming stripped 5 bases from V and 3 bases from J, with 10 bases between. This CDR3 spans 13 amino acids. CDR1 and CDR2 (germline): SEHNR, FQNEAQ (reference sequence). The CDR3 nucleotides are TGTGCCAGCAGCCCCGACGGATACACTGAAGCTTTCTTT. Protein product: CASSPDGYTEAFF.

V is TRBV5-1 and J is TRBJ2-3; D is unclear. The CDR3 length is 12 residues. Germline-derived CDR1 and CDR2 are SGHRS and YFSETQ. Trimming took 0 bases from V and 5 from J, leaving 4 bases between them. The CDR3 is CASSLAGDTQYF. The CDR3 region has the DNA TGCGCCAGCAGCTTGGCGGGAGATACGCAGTATTTT.

In its sample, this clonotype was seen many times. The chain combines TRBV6-2 or TRBV6-3 with TRBJ2-5; TRBD2 agrees at 7 bases. The V and J ends lost 3 bases and 7 bases, in that order; junction bases with no gene match: 11. Germline V gives CDR1 MNHEY, CDR2 SVGEGT. The CDR3 covers 15 residues. The CDR3 spells CASSYIGGGPATQYF. CDR3 sequence (DNA): TGTGCCAGCAGTTATATCGGCGGGGGACCAGCGACCCAGTACTTC.

V usage is TRBV12-3 or TRBV12-4 and J usage is TRBJ2-1, with TRBD2 matching 11 bases. Germline trimming cut 4 bases from V and 0 bases from J; bases unmatched to any gene: 11. The length of the CDR3 is 19 residues. CDR3 region: CASSSQMGLAVTSYNEQFF. As DNA, the CDR3 is TGTGCCAGCAGTTCGCAGATGGGACTAGCGGTGACCTCCTACAATGAGCAGTTCTTC.

Ten or more counts support this clonotype. CDR3 nucleotides: TGTGCCAGCAGTTCAGGGACAGGGAACACTGAAGCTTTCTTT. It encodes CASSSGTGNTEAFF. The V gene is TRBV6-6, the J gene TRBJ1-1; 8 nucleotides agree with TRBD1. CDR3 length: 14 amino acids. V lost 4 bases to trimming and J lost 1 base; unmatched junction nucleotides: 2. The germline V gene has CDR1 MNHNY and CDR2 SVGAGI (reference sequence).